Listed below are T cell receptor beta chains from one sample, sequenced in a study of cytomegalovirus exposure and HLA in healthy donors. Generated by immunoSEQ multiplex PCR, the TCRdb table keeps only in-frame clones and is missing some. The repertoire holds some 240,000 clones, with over 90% as singletons. The sequenced sample consisted of PBMCs. The source is a girl aged 2 to 9 in good health and CMV-seronegative. The CDR3 runs from the conserved cysteine through the conserved F or W. A D gene is named only where the DNA matches it firmly. The size of a clone is reported for some rows only, either as once, few or many, or as a class for expanded clones.

v_call: TRBV6-1; d_call: NA; clone_size: NA; j_call: TRBJ2-1; cdr3_aa: CASSVPGQSYNEQFF; cdr3_nt: TGTGCCAGCAGTGTGCCAGGTCAGTCCTACAATGAGCAGTTCTTC
v_call: TRBV9; d_call: NA; clone_size: NA; j_call: TRBJ2-7; cdr3_aa: CASSEVGAGIKEQYF; cdr3_nt: TGTGCCAGCAGCGAGGTGGGCGCGGGAATAAAGGAGCAGTACTTC
v_call: TRBV13; d_call: NA; clone_size: NA; j_call: TRBJ1-6; cdr3_aa: CASSTAVRGSNSPLHF; cdr3_nt: TGTGCCAGCAGCACGGCGGTGCGGGGATCCAATTCACCCCTCCACTTT
v_call: TRBV6-6; d_call: TRBD2; clone_size: NA; j_call: TRBJ2-3; cdr3_aa: CASSWGASGSPDTQYF; cdr3_nt: TGTGCCAGCAGTTGGGGGGCTAGCGGGAGTCCAGATACGCAGTATTTT
v_call: TRBV11-2; d_call: TRBD1; clone_size: NA; j_call: TRBJ1-1; cdr3_aa: CASSASDRGTEAFF; cdr3_nt: TGTGCCAGCAGCGCCTCCGACAGGGGCACTGAAGCTTTCTTT
v_call: TRBV11-1; d_call: NA; clone_size: NA; j_call: TRBJ2-7; cdr3_aa: CASSLFNGEQYF; cdr3_nt: TGTGCCAGCAGCTTGTTTAACGGGGAGCAGTACTTC
v_call: TRBV7-8; d_call: NA; clone_size: NA; j_call: TRBJ1-1; cdr3_aa: CASREGRVGEAFF; cdr3_nt: TGTGCCAGCAGAGAGGGCCGGGTAGGTGAAGCTTTCTTT
v_call: TRBV7-9; d_call: NA; clone_size: NA; j_call: TRBJ2-1; cdr3_aa: CASSTPTSTSYNEQFF; cdr3_nt: TGTGCCAGCAGCACCCCAACATCAACCTCCTACAATGAGCAGTTCTTC
v_call: TRBV11-2; d_call: TRBD1; clone_size: NA; j_call: TRBJ2-3; cdr3_aa: CASSTQGAPTDTQYF; cdr3_nt: TGTGCCAGCAGCACTCAGGGGGCACCCACAGATACGCAGTATTTT
v_call: TRBV13; d_call: TRBD2; clone_size: NA; j_call: TRBJ2-4; cdr3_aa: CASSFTSGIIQYF; cdr3_nt: TGTGCCAGCAGCTTTACTAGCGGGATCATTCAGTACTTC
v_call: TRBV28; d_call: NA; clone_size: NA; j_call: TRBJ1-5; cdr3_aa: CASSLLPGQPQHF; cdr3_nt: TGTGCCAGCAGTTTATTGCCGGGGCAGCCCCAGCATTTT
v_call: TRBV5-8; d_call: NA; clone_size: NA; j_call: TRBJ1-2; cdr3_aa: CASSSSGLSNYGYTF; cdr3_nt: TGTGCCAGCAGCTCCTCAGGGCTATCGAACTATGGCTACACCTTC
v_call: TRBV13; d_call: TRBD2; clone_size: once; j_call: TRBJ2-2; cdr3_aa: CASSSGTSGSEGGELFF; cdr3_nt: TGTGCCAGCAGCTCCGGGACTAGCGGGAGTGAGGGCGGGGAGCTGTTTTTT
v_call: TRBV2; d_call: NA; clone_size: NA; j_call: TRBJ1-2; cdr3_aa: CASSEVRDLLWGYTF; cdr3_nt: TGTGCCAGCAGTGAAGTCAGGGATCTGTTGTGGGGCTACACCTTC